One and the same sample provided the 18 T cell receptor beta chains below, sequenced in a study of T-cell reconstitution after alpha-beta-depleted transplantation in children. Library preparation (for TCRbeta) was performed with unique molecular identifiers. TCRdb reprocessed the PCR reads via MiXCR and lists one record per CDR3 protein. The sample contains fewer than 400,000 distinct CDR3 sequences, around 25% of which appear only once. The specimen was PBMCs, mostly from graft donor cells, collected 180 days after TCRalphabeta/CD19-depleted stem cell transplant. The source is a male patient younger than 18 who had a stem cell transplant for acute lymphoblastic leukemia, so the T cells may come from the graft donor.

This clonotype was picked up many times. For the CDR3, the DNA is TGTGCCAGCAGTTTAGGGGTTAACTATGGCTACACCTTC. Translation gives CASSLGVNYGYTF. The chain couples TRBV12-3 or TRBV12-4 to TRBJ1-2; D gene ambiguous. The V end lost 1 base, the J end lost 1 base, and 4 bases lay between the germline ends. This CDR3 is built from 13 residues.

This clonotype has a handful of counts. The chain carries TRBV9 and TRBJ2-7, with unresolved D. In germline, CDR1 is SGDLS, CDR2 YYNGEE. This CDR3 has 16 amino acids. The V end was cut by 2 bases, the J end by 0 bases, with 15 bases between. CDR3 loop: CASSVSRSASSYEQYF. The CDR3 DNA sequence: TGTGCCAGCAGCGTCTCTAGGTCCGCCAGCTCCTACGAGCAGTACTTC.

The CDR3 is CASSQDPTVDEQFF. The CDR3 region has the DNA TGCGCCAGCAGCCAAGATCCAACAGTCGATGAGCAGTTCTTC. This chain links TRBV4-1 with TRBJ2-1, with D uncertain. The V end lost 0 bases, the J end lost 8 bases, and 11 bases lay between the germline ends. The CDR3 length is 14 residues. Germline V gene lookup returns CDR1 MGHRA and CDR2 YSYEKL.

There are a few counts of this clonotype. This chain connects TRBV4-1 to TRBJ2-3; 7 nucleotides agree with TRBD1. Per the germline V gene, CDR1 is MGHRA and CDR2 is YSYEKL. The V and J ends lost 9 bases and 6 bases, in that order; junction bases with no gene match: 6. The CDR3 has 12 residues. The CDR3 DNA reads TGCGCCAGTAATCGAGGGGGCGATACGCAGTATTTT. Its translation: CASNRGGDTQYF.

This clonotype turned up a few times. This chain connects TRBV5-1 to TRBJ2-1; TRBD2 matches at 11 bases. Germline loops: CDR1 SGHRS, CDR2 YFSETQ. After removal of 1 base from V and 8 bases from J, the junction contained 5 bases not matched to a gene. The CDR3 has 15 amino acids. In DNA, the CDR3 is TGCGCCAGCAGCTTGCTACTAGCGGGAGCGGATGAGCAGTTCTTC. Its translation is CASSLLLAGADEQFF. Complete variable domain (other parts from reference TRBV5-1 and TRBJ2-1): KAGVTQTPRYLIKTRGQQVTLSCSPISGHRSVSWYQQTPGQGLQFLFEYFSETQRNKGNFPGRFSGRQFSNSRSEMNVSTLELGDSALYLCASSLLLAGADEQFFGPGTRLTVL.

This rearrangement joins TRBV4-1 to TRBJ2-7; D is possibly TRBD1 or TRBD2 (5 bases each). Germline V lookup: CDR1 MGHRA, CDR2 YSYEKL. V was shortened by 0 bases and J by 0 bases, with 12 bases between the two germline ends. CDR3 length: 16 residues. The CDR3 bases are TGCGCCAGCAGCCAAGATGTAGGGACGCGCTCCTACGAGCAGTACTTC. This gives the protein CASSQDVGTRSYEQYF.

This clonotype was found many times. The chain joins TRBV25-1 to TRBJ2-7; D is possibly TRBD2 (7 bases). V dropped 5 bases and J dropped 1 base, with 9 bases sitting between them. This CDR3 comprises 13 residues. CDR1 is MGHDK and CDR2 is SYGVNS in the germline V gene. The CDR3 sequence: CASSRGGSYEQYF. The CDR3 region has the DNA TGTGCCAGCAGTAGGGGGGGTTCCTACGAGCAGTACTTC.

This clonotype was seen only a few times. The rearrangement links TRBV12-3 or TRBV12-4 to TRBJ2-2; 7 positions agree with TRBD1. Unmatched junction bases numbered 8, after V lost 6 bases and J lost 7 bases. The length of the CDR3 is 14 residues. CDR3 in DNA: TGTGCCAGCAGGCGACAGGGAATCCGCGGGGAGCTGTTTTTT. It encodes CASRRQGIRGELFF.

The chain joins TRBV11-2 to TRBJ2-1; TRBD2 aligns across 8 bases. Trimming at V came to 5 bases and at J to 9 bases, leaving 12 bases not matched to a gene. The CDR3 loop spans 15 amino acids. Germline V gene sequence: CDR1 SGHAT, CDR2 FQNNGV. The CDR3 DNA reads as TGTGCCAGCAGCCTTACCGGGACTAGAATATCTGAGCAGTTCTTC. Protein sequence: CASSLTGTRISEQFF.

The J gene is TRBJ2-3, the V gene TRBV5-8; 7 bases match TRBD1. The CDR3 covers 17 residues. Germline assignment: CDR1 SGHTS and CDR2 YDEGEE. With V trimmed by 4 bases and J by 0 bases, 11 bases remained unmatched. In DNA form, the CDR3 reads TGTGCCAGCAGCCCGGGGACAGTACTTTCTAGCACAGATACGCAGTATTTT. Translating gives CASSPGTVLSSTDTQYF.

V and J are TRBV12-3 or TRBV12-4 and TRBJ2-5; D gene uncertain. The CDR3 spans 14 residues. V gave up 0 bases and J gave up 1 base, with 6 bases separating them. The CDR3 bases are TGTGCCAGCAGTTTAGCATCCTTCCAAGAGACCCAGTACTTC. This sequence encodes CASSLASFQETQYF.

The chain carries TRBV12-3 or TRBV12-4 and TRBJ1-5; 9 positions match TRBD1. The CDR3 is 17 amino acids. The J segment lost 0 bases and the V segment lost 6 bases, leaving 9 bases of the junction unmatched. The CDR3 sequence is CASSPRTGVYSNQPQHF. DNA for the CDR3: TGTGCCAGCAGCCCCCGGACAGGGGTTTATAGCAATCAGCCCCAGCATTTT.

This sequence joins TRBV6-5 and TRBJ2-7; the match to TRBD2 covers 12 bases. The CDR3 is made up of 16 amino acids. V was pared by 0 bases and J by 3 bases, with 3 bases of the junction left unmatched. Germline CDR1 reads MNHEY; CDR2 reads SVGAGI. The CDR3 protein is CASSYSPGLAGYEQYF. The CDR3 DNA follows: TGTGCCAGCAGTTACTCTCCGGGACTAGCGGGCTACGAGCAGTACTTC.

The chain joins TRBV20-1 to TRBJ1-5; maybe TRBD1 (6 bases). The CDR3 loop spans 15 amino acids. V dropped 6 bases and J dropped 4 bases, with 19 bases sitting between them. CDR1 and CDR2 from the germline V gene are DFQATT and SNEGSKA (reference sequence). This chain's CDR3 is CSALSGQLGNQPQHF. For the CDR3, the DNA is TGCAGTGCCTTATCTGGACAGTTGGGAAATCAGCCCCAGCATTTT.

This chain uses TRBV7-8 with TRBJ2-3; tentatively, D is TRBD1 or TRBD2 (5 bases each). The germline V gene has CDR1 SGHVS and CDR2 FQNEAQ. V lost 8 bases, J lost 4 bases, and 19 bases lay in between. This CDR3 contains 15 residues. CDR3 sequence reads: CASASRWGRSDTQYF. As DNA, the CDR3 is TGTGCCAGCGCGTCCAGATGGGGGAGATCAGATACGCAGTATTTT.

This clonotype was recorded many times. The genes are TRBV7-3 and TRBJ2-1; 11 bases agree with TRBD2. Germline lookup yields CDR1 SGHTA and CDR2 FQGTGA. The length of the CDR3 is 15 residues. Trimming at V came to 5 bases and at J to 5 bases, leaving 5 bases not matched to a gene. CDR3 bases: TGTGCCAGCAGCCCGGGACTAGCGGCCGACAATGAGCAGTTCTTC. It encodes CASSPGLAADNEQFF.

The CDR3 loop reads CSVEVAGPETQYF. CDR3 DNA sequence: TGCAGCGTTGAAGTAGCTGGGCCAGAGACCCAGTACTTC. The V and J genes are TRBV29-1 and TRBJ2-5; the D is unclear. The CDR3 spans 13 residues. The ends were cut back, 1 base at V and 4 bases at J, with 10 bases in the middle. Germline V gene sequence: CDR1 SQVTM, CDR2 ANQGSEA. The full variable domain, rest sourced from reference TRBV29-1 and TRBJ2-5, is SAVISQKPSRDICQRGTSLTIQCQVDSQVTMMFWYRQQPGQSLTLIATANQGSEATYESGFVIDKFPISRPNLTFSTLTVSNMSPEDSSIYLCSVEVAGPETQYFGPGTRLLVL.

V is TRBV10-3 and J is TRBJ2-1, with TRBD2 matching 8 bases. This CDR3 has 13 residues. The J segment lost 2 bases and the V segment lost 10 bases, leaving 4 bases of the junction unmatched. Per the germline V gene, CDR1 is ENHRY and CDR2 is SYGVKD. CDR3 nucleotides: TGTGCCACCGGGGGGGAGGCCTACAATGAGCAGTTCTTC. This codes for CATGGEAYNEQFF.